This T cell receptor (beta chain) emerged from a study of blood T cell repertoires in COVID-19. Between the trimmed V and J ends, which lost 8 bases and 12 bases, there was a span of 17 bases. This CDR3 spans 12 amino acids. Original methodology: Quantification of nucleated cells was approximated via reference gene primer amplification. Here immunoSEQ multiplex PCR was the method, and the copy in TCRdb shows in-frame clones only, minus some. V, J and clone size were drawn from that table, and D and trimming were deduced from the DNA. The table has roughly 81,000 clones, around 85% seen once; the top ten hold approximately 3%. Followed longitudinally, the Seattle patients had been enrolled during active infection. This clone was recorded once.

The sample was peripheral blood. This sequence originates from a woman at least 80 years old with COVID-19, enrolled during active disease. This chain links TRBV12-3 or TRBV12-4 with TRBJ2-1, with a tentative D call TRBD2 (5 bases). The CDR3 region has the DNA TGTGCCAGCGGATTCGGACTCCAAACGCAGTTCTTC. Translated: CASGFGLQTQFF.